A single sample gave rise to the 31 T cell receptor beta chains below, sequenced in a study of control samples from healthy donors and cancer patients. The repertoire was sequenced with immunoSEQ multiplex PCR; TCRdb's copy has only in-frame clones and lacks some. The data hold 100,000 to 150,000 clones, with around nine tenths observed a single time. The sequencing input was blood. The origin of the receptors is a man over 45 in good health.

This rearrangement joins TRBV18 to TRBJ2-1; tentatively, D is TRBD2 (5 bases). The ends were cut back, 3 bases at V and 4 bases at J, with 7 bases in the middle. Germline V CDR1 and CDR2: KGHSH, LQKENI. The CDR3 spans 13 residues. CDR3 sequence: CASSPPGYNEQFF. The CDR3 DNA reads TGTGCCAGCTCACCCCCGGGATACAATGAGCAGTTCTTC.

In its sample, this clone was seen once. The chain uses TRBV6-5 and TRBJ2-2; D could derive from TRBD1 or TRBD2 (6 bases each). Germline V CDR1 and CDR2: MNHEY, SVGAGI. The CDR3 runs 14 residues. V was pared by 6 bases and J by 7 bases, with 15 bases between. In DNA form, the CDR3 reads TGTGCCAGCAGGGGGGGACATCTCAGCGGGGAGCTGTTTTTT. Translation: CASRGGHLSGELFF.

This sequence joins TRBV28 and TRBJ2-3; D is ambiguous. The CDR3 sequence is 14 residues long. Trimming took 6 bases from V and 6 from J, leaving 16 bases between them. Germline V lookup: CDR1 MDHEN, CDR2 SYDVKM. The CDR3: CASSLISGSDTQYF. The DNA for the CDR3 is TGTGCCAGCAGCCTCATTAGTGGGTCGGATACGCAGTATTTT.

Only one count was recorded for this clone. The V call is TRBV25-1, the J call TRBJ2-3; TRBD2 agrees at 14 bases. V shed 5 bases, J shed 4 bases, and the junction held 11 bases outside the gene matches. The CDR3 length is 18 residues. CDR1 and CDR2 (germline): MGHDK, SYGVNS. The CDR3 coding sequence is TGTGCCAGCAGTAGACTAGCGGGGGGGCCAGGTAGCGCAGATACGCAGTATTTT. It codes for CASSRLAGGPGSADTQYF. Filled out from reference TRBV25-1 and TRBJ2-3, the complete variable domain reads EADIYQTPRYLVIGTGKKITLECSQTMGHDKMYWYQQDPGMELHLIHYSYGVNSTEKGDLSSESTVSRIRTEHFPLTLESARPSHTSQYLCASSRLAGGPGSADTQYFGPGTRLTVL.

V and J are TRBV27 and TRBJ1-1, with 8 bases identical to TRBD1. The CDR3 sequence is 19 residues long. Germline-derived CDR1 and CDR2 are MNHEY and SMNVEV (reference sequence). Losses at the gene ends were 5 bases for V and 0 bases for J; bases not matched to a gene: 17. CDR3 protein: CASSPRGQGVGRMNTEAFF. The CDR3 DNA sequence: TGTGCCAGCAGTCCCCGTGGACAGGGCGTGGGGAGGATGAACACTGAAGCTTTCTTT.

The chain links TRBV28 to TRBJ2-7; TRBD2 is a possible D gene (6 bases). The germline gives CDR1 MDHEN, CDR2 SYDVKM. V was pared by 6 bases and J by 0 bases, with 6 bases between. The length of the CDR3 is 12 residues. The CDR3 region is CASRGGSYEQYF. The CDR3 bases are TGTGCCAGCAGGGGGGGCTCCTACGAGCAGTACTTC. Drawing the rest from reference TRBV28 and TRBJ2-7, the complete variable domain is DVKVTQSSRYLVKRTGEKVFLECVQDMDHENMFWYRQDPGLGLRLIYFSYDVKMKEKGDIPEGYSVSREKKERFSLILESASTNQTSMYLCASRGGSYEQYFGPGTRLTVT.

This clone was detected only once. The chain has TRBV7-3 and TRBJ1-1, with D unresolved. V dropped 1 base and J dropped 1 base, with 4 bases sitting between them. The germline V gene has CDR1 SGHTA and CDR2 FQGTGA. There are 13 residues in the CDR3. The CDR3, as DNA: TGTGCCAGCAGCTTAAGTGGGAACACTGAAGCTTTCTTT. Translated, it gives CASSLSGNTEAFF. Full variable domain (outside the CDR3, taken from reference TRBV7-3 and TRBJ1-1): GAGVSQTPSNKVTEKGKYVELRCDPISGHTALYWYRQSLGQGPEFLIYFQGTGAADDSGLPNDRFFAVRPEGSVSTLKIQRTERGDSAVYLCASSLSGNTEAFFGQGTRLTVV.

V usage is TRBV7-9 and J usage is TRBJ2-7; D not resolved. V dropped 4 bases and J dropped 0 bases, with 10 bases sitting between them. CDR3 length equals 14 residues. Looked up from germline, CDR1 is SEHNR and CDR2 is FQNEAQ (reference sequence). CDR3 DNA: TGTGCCAGCAGCTCAAAAACGAGCTCCTACGAGCAGTACTTC. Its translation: CASSSKTSSYEQYF. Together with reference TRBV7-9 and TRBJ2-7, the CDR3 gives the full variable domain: DTGVSQNPRHKITKRGQNVTFRCDPISEHNRLYWYRQTLGQGPEFLTYFQNEAQLEKSRLLSDRFSAERPKGSFSTLEIQRTEQGDSAMYLCASSSKTSSYEQYFGPGTRLTVT.

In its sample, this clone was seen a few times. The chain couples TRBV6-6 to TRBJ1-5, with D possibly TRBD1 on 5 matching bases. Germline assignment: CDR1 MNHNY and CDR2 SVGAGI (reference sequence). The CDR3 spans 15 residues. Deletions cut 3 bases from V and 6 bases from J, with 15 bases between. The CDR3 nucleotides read TGTGCCAGCAGTTATCCGGGGGGATTGGCTCAGCCCCAGCATTTT. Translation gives CASSYPGGLAQPQHF.

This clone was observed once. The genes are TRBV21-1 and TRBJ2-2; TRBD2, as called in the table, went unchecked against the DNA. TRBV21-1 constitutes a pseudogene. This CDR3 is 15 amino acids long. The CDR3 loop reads CASSKAGGNTGELFF. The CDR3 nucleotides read TGTGCCAGCAGCAAAGCGGGGGGGAACACCGGGGAGCTGTTTTTT.

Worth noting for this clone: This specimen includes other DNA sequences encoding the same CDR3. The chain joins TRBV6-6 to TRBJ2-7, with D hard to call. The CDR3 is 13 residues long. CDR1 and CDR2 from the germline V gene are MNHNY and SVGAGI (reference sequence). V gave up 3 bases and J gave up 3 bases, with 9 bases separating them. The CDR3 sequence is CASSYGRNYEQYF. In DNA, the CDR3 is TGTGCCAGCAGTTATGGACGCAACTACGAGCAGTACTTC.

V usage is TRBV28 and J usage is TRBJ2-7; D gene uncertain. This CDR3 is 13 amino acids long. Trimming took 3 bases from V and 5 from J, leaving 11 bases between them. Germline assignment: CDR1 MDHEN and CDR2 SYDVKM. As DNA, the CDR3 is TGTGCCAGCAGTTTGGGCAGGTTCCACGAGCAGTACTTC. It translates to CASSLGRFHEQYF.

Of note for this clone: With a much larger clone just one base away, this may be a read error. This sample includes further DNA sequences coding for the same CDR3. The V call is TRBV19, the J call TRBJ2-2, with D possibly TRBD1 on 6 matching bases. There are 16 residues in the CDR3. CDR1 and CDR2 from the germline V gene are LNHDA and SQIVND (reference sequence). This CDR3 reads CASSIDLGHHTGELFF. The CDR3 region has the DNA TGTGCCAGTAGTATAGACCTGGGACATCACACCGGGGAGTTGTTTTTT.

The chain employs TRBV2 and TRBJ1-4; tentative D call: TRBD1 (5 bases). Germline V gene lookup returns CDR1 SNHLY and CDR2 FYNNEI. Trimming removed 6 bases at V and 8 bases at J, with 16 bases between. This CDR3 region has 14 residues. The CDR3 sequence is CASRMDLRGEKLFF. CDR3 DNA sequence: TGTGCCAGCAGAATGGACTTAAGGGGAGAAAAACTGTTTTTT.

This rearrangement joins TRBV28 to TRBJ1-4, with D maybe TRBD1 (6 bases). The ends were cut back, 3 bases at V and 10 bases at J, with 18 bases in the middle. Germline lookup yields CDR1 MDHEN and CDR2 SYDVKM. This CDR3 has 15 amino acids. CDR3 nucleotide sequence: TGTGCCAGCAGTTTCATTCAAGGGACATCGGGAAAACTGTTTTTT. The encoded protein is CASSFIQGTSGKLFF.

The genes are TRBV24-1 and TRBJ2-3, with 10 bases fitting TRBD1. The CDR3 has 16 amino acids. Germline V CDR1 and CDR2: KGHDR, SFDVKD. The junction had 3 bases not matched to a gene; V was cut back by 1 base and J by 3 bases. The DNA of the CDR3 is TGTGCCACCAGTGATTTTACGGGACAGGGGACAGATACGCAGTATTTT. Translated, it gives CATSDFTGQGTDTQYF.

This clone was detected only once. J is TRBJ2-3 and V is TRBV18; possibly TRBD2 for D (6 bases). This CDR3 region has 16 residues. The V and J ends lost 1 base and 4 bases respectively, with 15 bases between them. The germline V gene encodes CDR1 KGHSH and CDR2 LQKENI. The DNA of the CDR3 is TGTGCCAGCTCACCACTTTTAGCGGCCTACGCAGATACGCAGTATTTT. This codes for CASSPLLAAYADTQYF.

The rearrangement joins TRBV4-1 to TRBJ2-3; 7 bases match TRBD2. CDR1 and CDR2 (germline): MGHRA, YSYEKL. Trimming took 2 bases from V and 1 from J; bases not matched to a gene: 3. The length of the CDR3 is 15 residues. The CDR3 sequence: CASSQREGGTDTQYF. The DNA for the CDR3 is TGCGCCAGCAGCCAAAGGGAGGGAGGCACAGATACGCAGTATTTT.

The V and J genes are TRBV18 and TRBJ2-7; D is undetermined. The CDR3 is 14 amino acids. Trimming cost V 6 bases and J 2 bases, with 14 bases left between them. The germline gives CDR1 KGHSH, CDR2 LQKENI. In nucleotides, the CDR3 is TGTGCCAGCTCCCAAAGGGCGGATCCCTACGAGCAGTACTTC. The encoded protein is CASSQRADPYEQYF.

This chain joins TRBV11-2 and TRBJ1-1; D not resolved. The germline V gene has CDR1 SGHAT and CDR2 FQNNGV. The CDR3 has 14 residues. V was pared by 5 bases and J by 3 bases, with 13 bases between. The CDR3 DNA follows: TGTGCCAGCAGCGCCGTGTCCGAGTACACTGAAGCTTTCTTT. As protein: CASSAVSEYTEAFF.

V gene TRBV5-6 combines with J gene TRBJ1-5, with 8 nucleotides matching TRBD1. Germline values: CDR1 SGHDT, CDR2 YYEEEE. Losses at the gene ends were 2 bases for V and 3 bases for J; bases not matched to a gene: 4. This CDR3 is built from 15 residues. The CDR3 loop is CASSFGQGSNQPQHF. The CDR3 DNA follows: TGTGCCAGCAGCTTCGGACAGGGCTCCAATCAGCCCCAGCATTTT.

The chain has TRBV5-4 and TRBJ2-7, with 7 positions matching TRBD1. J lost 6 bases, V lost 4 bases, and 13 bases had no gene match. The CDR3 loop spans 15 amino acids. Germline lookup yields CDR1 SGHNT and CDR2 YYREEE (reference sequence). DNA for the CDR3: TGTGCCAGCAGCCGAGTGGCAGGGGGTCGCGGCGAGCAGTACTTC. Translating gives CASSRVAGGRGEQYF.

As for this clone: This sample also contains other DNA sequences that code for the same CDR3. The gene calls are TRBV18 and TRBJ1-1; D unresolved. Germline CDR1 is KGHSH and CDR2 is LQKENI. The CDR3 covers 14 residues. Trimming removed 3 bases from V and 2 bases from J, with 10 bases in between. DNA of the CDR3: TGTGCCAGCTCACCCTCCCCAGACAACACTGAAGCTTTCTTT. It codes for CASSPSPDNTEAFF.

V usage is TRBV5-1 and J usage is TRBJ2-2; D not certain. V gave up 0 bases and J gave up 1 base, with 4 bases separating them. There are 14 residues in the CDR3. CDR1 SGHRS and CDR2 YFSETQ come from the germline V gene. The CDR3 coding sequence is TGCGCCAGCAGCTTGGGCCAGAACACCGGGGAGCTGTTTTTT. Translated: CASSLGQNTGELFF.

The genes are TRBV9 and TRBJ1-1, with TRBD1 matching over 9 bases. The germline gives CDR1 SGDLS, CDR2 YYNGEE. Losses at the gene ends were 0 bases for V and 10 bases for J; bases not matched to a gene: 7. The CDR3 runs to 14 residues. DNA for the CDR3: TGTGCCAGCAGCGTAGGAGGAGGGACAGGGCGAGCTTTCTTT. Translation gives CASSVGGGTGRAFF.

The CDR3 loop reads CAMRPMWNTEAFF. In DNA form, the CDR3 reads TGTGCCATGCGGCCCATGTGGAACACTGAAGCTTTCTTT. The chain combines TRBV10-3 with TRBJ1-1; D call uncertain. The V and J ends lost 9 bases and 1 base respectively, with 12 bases between them. The CDR3 is 13 amino acids. Germline CDR1 and CDR2: ENHRY and SYGVKD.

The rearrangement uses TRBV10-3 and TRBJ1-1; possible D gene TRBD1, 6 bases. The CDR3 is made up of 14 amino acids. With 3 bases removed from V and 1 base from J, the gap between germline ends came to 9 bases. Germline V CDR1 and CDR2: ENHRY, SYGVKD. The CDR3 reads CAISELRGNTEAFF. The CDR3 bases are TGTGCCATCAGTGAACTCAGGGGGAACACTGAAGCTTTCTTT.

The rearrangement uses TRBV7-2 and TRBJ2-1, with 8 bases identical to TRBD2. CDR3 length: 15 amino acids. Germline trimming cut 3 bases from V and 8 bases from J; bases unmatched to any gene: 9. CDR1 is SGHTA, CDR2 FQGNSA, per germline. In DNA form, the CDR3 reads TGTGCCAGCAGCTTCTTTCGGGGGGGGGCACATGAGCAGTTCTTC. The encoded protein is CASSFFRGGAHEQFF.

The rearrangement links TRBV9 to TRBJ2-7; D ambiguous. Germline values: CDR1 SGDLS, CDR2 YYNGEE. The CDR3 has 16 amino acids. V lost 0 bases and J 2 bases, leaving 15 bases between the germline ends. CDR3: CASSVVQDPVPYEQYF. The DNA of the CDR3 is TGTGCCAGCAGCGTAGTTCAGGACCCTGTTCCCTACGAGCAGTACTTC.

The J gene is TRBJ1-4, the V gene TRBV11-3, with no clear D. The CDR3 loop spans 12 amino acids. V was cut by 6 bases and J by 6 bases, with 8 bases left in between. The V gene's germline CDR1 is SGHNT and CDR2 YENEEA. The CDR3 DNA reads TGTGCCAGCAGGGATCGGGATGAAAAACTGTTTTTT. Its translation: CASRDRDEKLFF. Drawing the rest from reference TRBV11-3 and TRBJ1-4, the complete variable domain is EAGVVQSPRYKIIEKKQPVAFWCNPISGHNTLYWYLQNLGQGPELLIRYENEEAVDDSQLPKDRFSAERLKGVDSTLKIQPAELGDSAVYLCASRDRDEKLFFGSGTQLSVL.

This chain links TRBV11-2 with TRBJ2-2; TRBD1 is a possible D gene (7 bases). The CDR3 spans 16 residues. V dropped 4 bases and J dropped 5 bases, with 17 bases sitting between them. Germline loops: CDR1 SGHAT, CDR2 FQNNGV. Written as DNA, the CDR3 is TGTGCCAGCAGCTCAAAGACAGGGAGGAGTACCGGGGAGCTGTTTTTT. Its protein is CASSSKTGRSTGELFF.